The clone carrying this T cell receptor beta chain was seen repeatedly, ten times or more. No antigen is known for it. The data were taken from a study of T cells in Graves' hyperthyroidism and ophthalmopathy. Study outcomes and limitations: Blood also carried most thyroid clonotypes expanded above 0.001.

Amplification of TCR beta CDR3 regions used RNA as the template. An initial round of RT-PCR targeting the TCR CDR3 relied on the HTBI primer set. TCRdb re-called the multiplex PCR reads through MiXCR, storing one row per CDR3 protein. Among approximately 400,000 distinct CDR3 sequences, 15% to 18% were seen once, and the ten largest hold 13% to 15%. Criteria for exclusion of patients were uncontrolled infection, other autoimmune disease, pregnancy or lactation. The sequence was obtained from a young woman with Graves' hyperthyroidism. Sequencing was carried out using blood.

The CDR3 loop reads CASRNRLYEQYF. CDR3 nucleotides: TGTGCCAGCAGAAACAGGTTGTACGAGCAGTACTTC. The J gene is TRBJ2-7, the V gene TRBV2; D might be TRBD1 (5 bases). Germline V CDR1 and CDR2: SNHLY, FYNNEI. Trimming took 6 bases from V and 4 from J, leaving 10 bases between them. The CDR3 covers 12 residues.